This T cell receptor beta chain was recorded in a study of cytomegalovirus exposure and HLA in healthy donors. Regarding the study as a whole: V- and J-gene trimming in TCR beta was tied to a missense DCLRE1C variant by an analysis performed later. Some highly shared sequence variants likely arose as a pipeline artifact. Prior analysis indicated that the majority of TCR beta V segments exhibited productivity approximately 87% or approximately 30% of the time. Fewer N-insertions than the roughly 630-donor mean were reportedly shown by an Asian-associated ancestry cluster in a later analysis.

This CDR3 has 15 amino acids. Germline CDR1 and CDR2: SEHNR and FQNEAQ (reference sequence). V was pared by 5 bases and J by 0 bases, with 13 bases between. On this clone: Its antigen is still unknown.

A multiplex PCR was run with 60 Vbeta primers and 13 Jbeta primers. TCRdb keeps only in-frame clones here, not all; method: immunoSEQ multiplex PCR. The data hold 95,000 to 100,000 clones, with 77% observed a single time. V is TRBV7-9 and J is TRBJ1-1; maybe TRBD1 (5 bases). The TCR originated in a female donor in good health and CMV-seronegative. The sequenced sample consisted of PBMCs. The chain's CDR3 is CASSAWGSMNTEAFF. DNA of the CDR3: TGTGCCAGCAGCGCTTGGGGCAGTATGAACACTGAAGCTTTCTTT.